This T cell receptor (beta chain) was identified in a study of high-grade serous ovarian cancer treatment subgroups. Clones were sequenced by immunoSEQ multiplex PCR, and TCRdb holds only the in-frame ones, with some missing. The repertoire holds some 33,000 clones, with around three quarters as singletons. In regard to this clone: Its antigen is unidentified.

Germline CDR1 SEHNR, CDR2 FQNEAQ (reference sequence). The V end lost 4 bases, the J end lost 5 bases, and 11 bases lay between the germline ends. This CDR3 comprises 13 residues. Study conclusions and caveats: Bulk tumor TCR sequencing gave no spatial information. Same-patient tumor repertoires overlapped at roughly 0.1 to 0.85; different patients barely overlapped.

Tumor tissue was taken before any definitive surgery or chemotherapy was given. This clonotype was obtained from a human donor with high-grade serous ovarian cancer. The sequenced material came from tumor tissue. V usage is TRBV7-9 and J usage is TRBJ1-1, with D maybe TRBD1 (5 bases). CDR3 in amino acids: CASSSDSGTEAFF. The CDR3, as DNA: TGTGCCAGCAGCTCAGACAGTGGGACTGAAGCTTTCTTT.